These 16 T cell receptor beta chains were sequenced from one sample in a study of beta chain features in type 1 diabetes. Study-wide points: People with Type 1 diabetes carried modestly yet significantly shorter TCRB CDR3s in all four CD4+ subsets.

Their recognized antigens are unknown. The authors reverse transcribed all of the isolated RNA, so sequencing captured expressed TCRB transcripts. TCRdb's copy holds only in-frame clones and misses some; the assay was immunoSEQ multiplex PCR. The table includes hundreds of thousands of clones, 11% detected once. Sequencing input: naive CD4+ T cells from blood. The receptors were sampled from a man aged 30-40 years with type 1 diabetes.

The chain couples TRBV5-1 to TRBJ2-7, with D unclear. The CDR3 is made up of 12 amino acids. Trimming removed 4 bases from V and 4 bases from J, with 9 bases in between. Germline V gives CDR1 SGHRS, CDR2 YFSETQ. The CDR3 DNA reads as TGCGCCAGCAGCGAACCCGCGTACGAGCAGTACTTC. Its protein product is CASSEPAYEQYF.

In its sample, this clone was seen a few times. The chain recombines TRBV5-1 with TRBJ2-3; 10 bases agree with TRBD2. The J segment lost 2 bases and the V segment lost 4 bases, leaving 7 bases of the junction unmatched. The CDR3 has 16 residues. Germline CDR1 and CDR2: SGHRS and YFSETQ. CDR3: CASSPAGTSATDTQYF. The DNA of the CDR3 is TGCGCCAGCAGCCCCGCCGGGACTAGCGCCACAGATACGCAGTATTTT.

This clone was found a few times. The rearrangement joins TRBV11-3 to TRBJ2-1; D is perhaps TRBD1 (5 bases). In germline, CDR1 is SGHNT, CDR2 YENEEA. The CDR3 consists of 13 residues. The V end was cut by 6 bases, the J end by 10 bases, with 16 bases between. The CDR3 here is CASSRGQGYEQFF. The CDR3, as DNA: TGTGCCAGCAGTCGCGGCCAGGGATACGAGCAGTTCTTC.

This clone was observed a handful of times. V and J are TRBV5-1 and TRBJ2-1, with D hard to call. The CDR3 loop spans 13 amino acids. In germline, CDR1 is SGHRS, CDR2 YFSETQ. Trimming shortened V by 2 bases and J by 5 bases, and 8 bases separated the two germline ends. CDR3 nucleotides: TGCGCCAGCAGCTTAAGAACAGACAATGAGCAGTTCTTC. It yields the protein CASSLRTDNEQFF.

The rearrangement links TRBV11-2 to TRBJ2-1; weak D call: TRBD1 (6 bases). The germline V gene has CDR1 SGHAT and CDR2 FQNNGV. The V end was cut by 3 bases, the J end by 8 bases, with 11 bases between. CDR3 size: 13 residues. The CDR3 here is CASSFYRVYEQFF. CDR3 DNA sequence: TGTGCCAGCAGCTTTTACAGGGTCTATGAGCAGTTCTTC.

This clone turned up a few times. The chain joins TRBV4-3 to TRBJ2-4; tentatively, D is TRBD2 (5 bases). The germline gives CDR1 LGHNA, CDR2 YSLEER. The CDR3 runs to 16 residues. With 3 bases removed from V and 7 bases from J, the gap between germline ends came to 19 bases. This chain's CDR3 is CASSQATRTPANIQYF. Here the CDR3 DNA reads TGCGCCAGCAGCCAGGCTACTAGAACCCCGGCTAACATTCAGTACTTC.

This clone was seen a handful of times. This CDR3 is CSGGQGSNTEAFF. The CDR3, as DNA: TGCAGCGGGGGACAGGGTAGTAACACTGAAGCTTTCTTT. V usage is TRBV29-1 and J usage is TRBJ1-1, with TRBD1 matching 9 bases. V dropped 7 bases and J dropped 2; count of bases not matched to a gene: 5. There are 13 residues in the CDR3. Germline lookup yields CDR1 SQVTM and CDR2 ANQGSEA.

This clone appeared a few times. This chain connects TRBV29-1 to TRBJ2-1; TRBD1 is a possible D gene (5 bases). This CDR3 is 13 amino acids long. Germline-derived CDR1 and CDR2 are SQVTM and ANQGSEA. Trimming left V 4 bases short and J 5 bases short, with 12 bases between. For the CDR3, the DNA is TGCAGCGTTGCAGGGCGGTTCGACAATGAGCAGTTCTTC. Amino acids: CSVAGRFDNEQFF.

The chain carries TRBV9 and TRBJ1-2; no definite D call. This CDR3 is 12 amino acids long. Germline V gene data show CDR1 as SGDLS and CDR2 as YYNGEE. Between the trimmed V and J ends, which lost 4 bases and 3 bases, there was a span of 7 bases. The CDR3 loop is CASSRGDYGYTF. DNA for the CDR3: TGTGCCAGCAGCCGGGGAGACTATGGCTACACCTTC.

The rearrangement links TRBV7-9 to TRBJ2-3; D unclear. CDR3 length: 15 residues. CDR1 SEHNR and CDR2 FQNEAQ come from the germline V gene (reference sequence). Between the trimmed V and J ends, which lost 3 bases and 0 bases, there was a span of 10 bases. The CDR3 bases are TGTGCCAGCAGCTTTAGTAGACAAAGCACAGATACGCAGTATTTT. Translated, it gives CASSFSRQSTDTQYF.

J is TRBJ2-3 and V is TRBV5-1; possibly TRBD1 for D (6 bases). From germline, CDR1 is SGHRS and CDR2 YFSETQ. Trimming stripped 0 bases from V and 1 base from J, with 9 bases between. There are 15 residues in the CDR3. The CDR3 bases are TGCGCCAGCAGCTTGGGAGGGGGAGGCACAGATACGCAGTATTTT. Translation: CASSLGGGGTDTQYF.

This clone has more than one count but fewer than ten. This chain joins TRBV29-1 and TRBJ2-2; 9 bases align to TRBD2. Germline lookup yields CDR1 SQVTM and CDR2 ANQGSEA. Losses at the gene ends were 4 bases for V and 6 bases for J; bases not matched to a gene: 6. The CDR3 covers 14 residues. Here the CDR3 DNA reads TGCAGCGTTGGACTAGCGGAGTTCGCCGGGGAGCTGTTTTTT. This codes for CSVGLAEFAGELFF.

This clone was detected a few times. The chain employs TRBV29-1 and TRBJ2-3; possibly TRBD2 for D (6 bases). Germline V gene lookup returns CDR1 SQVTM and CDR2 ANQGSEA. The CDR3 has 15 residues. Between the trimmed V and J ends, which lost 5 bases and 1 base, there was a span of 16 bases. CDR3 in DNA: TGCAGCGTTAATTCGGTGGGCGGGGGCACAGATACGCAGTATTTT. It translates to CSVNSVGGGTDTQYF.

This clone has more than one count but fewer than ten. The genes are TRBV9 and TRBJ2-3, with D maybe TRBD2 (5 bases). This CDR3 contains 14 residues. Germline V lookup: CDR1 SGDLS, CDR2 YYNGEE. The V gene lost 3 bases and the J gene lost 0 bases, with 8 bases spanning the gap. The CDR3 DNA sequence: TGTGCCAGCAGCGCGGGGATAAGCACAGATACGCAGTATTTT. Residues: CASSAGISTDTQYF.

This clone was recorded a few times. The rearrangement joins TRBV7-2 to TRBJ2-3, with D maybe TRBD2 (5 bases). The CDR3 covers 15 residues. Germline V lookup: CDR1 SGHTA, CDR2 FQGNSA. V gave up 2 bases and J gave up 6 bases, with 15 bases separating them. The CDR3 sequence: CASSLNAPRRDTQYF. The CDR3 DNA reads TGTGCCAGCAGCTTAAACGCGCCCAGGAGGGATACGCAGTATTTT.

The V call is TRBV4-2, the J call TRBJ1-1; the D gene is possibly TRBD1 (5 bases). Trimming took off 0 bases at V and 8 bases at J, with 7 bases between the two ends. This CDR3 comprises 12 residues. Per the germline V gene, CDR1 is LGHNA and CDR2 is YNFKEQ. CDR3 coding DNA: TGTGCCAGCAGCCAAGACCAGGGAGAAGCTTTCTTT. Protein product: CASSQDQGEAFF.